Listed below are T cell receptor beta chains from one sample, sequenced in a study of early stage breast cancer tumors. Clones were read by immunoSEQ multiplex PCR, and TCRdb kept only the in-frame ones, dropping some. The data contain tens of thousands of clones, approximately 80% of them singletons. Sample: blood. The receptors shown here come from a person aged 55 to 75 with breast cancer. Both conserved end residues are part of each CDR3. Each record gives: D gene, J gene, clone size, V gene, CDR3 DNA, CDR3 protein. A D gene is named only where the DNA matches it firmly. Clone size is given for some rows only: seen once, a few or many times, or a class if the clone is expanded.

D gene: -; J gene: TRBJ2-3; clone size: -; V gene: TRBV6-5; CDR3 DNA: TGTGCCAGCAGTTTGCAGGGGACGGTCACAGATACGCAGTATTTT; CDR3 protein: CASSLQGTVTDTQYF
D gene: -; J gene: TRBJ2-1; clone size: -; V gene: TRBV2; CDR3 DNA: TGTGCCAGCCGCTGGGGCGGCCCTCCCAATGAGCAGTTCTTC; CDR3 protein: CASRWGGPPNEQFF
D gene: TRBD2; J gene: TRBJ2-7; clone size: few; V gene: TRBV28; CDR3 DNA: TGTGCCAGCAGTTCCTCAGCGGGAGGCCACTACGAGCAGTACTTC; CDR3 protein: CASSSSAGGHYEQYF
D gene: TRBD2; J gene: TRBJ2-7; clone size: -; V gene: TRBV5-1; CDR3 DNA: TGCGCCAGCAGCTGGAGCGGGAGAAGGAACGAGCAGTACTTC; CDR3 protein: CASSWSGRRNEQYF
D gene: TRBD1; J gene: TRBJ2-2; clone size: -; V gene: TRBV6-1; CDR3 DNA: TGTGCCAGCAGACAGGGGCTCTACACCGGGGAGCTGTTTTTT; CDR3 protein: CASRQGLYTGELFF
D gene: -; J gene: TRBJ2-3; clone size: -; V gene: TRBV2; CDR3 DNA: TGTGCCAGCAGTGTCCTAGACGGCGTGGATACGCAGTATTTT; CDR3 protein: CASSVLDGVDTQYF
D gene: -; J gene: TRBJ1-5; clone size: -; V gene: TRBV7-4; CDR3 DNA: TGTGCCAGCACCCCGAGGCAGCCCCAGCATTTT; CDR3 protein: CASTPRQPQHF
D gene: TRBD2; J gene: TRBJ2-7; clone size: -; V gene: TRBV11-3; CDR3 DNA: TGTGCCAGCAGCTCTCGGGGAGCGGGAGTATTCGACGAGCAGTACTTC; CDR3 protein: CASSSRGAGVFDEQYF
D gene: -; J gene: TRBJ2-2; clone size: -; V gene: TRBV5-1; CDR3 DNA: TGCGCCAGCAGCTTGGACGGGGGGCTGGGCACCGGGGAGCTGTTTTTT; CDR3 protein: CASSLDGGLGTGELFF
D gene: TRBD1; J gene: TRBJ1-3; clone size: -; V gene: TRBV18; CDR3 DNA: TGTGCCAGCTCACCACAGAACAGGGGCTCTGGAAACACCATATATTTT; CDR3 protein: CASSPQNRGSGNTIYF
D gene: -; J gene: TRBJ2-1; clone size: -; V gene: TRBV5-1; CDR3 DNA: TGCGCCAGCAGCTTGGTACAGGGACAAGAGCAGTTCTTC; CDR3 protein: CASSLVQGQEQFF
D gene: TRBD1; J gene: TRBJ1-5; clone size: -; V gene: TRBV2; CDR3 DNA: TGTGCCAGCAGCGGGACAGGGGGCAATCAGCCCCAGCATTTT; CDR3 protein: CASSGTGGNQPQHF
D gene: -; J gene: TRBJ1-3; clone size: -; V gene: TRBV18; CDR3 DNA: TGTGCCAGCTCACCCCCGGAGGCGGCCCACTCTGGAAACACCATATATTTT; CDR3 protein: CASSPPEAAHSGNTIYF
D gene: TRBD2; J gene: TRBJ2-3; clone size: -; V gene: TRBV7-6; CDR3 DNA: TGTGCCAGCAGCCCGGGACTAGCGGGTTCGAGCACAGATACGCAGTATTTT; CDR3 protein: CASSPGLAGSSTDTQYF
D gene: TRBD2; J gene: TRBJ2-7; clone size: once; V gene: TRBV28; CDR3 DNA: TGTGCCACACTAGCGGGAGGGCCATACGAGCAGTACTTC; CDR3 protein: CATLAGGPYEQYF
D gene: TRBD1; J gene: TRBJ2-7; clone size: -; V gene: TRBV28; CDR3 DNA: TGTGCCAGCTGGACAGGGACAGTCCACGAGCAGTACTTC; CDR3 protein: CASWTGTVHEQYF
D gene: -; J gene: TRBJ1-5; clone size: once; V gene: TRBV27; CDR3 DNA: TGTGCCAGCAGTCCCGGTCCCTATTCTCAGCCCCAGCATTTT; CDR3 protein: CASSPGPYSQPQHF
D gene: TRBD2; J gene: TRBJ2-3; clone size: -; V gene: TRBV27; CDR3 DNA: TGTGCCAGCAGTTGGCAGAGCGGGAGGTCGGCTACGCAGTATTTT; CDR3 protein: CASSWQSGRSATQYF
D gene: -; J gene: TRBJ2-5; clone size: -; V gene: TRBV7-2; CDR3 DNA: TGTGCCAGCAGCTCTAACCTCAAGAGGGGGTTAGAGACCCAGTACTTC; CDR3 protein: CASSSNLKRGLETQYF
D gene: TRBD2; J gene: TRBJ2-5; clone size: -; V gene: TRBV18; CDR3 DNA: TGTGCCAGCTCACCACCGGGGACTAGTGGGGAGACCCAGTACTTC; CDR3 protein: CASSPPGTSGETQYF
D gene: TRBD2; J gene: TRBJ2-2; clone size: -; V gene: TRBV11-1; CDR3 DNA: TGTGCCAGCAGTCGTCAGCGGGAGGGCCTTCGAACCGGGGAGCTGTTTTTT; CDR3 protein: CASSRQREGLRTGELFF
D gene: -; J gene: TRBJ2-3; clone size: -; V gene: TRBV7-2; CDR3 DNA: TGTGCCAGCAGCTCTAGCCCCTCGGCAGATACGCAGTATTTT; CDR3 protein: CASSSSPSADTQYF
D gene: TRBD1; J gene: TRBJ2-2; clone size: -; V gene: TRBV7-3; CDR3 DNA: TGTGCCAGCAGCTATCAGGGGGCTGGCACCGGGGAGCTGTTTTTT; CDR3 protein: CASSYQGAGTGELFF
D gene: -; J gene: TRBJ1-5; clone size: -; V gene: TRBV2; CDR3 DNA: TGTGCCAGCATGGGGCAGCAAAATCAGCCCCAGCATTTT; CDR3 protein: CASMGQQNQPQHF
D gene: -; J gene: TRBJ2-7; clone size: -; V gene: TRBV6-5; CDR3 DNA: TGTGCCAGCAGTGCGACAGGTCTCTCCTACGAGCAGTACTTC; CDR3 protein: CASSATGLSYEQYF
D gene: TRBD1; J gene: TRBJ2-7; clone size: -; V gene: TRBV7-3; CDR3 DNA: TGTGCCAGCAGCTTACAACAGGGGGCACCGTACGAGCAGTACTTC; CDR3 protein: CASSLQQGAPYEQYF
D gene: -; J gene: TRBJ2-5; clone size: medium-sized; V gene: TRBV7-3; CDR3 DNA: TGTGCCAGCAGCCTCGGGGGGCTAAAGACCCAGTACTTC; CDR3 protein: CASSLGGLKTQYF
D gene: -; J gene: TRBJ2-7; clone size: -; V gene: TRBV7-2; CDR3 DNA: TGTGCCAGCAGCTTATTAGCTGGGGCCCTCTCCTACGAGCAGTACTTC; CDR3 protein: CASSLLAGALSYEQYF
D gene: -; J gene: TRBJ1-1; clone size: -; V gene: TRBV9; CDR3 DNA: TGTGCCAGCAGCCCAACAGGGATGAGTGGGGCTGAAGCTTTCTTT; CDR3 protein: CASSPTGMSGAEAFF
D gene: TRBD1; J gene: TRBJ1-5; clone size: few; V gene: TRBV2; CDR3 DNA: TGTGCCAGCAGTCTGCAGGGGGTAAATCAGCCCCAGCATTTT; CDR3 protein: CASSLQGVNQPQHF